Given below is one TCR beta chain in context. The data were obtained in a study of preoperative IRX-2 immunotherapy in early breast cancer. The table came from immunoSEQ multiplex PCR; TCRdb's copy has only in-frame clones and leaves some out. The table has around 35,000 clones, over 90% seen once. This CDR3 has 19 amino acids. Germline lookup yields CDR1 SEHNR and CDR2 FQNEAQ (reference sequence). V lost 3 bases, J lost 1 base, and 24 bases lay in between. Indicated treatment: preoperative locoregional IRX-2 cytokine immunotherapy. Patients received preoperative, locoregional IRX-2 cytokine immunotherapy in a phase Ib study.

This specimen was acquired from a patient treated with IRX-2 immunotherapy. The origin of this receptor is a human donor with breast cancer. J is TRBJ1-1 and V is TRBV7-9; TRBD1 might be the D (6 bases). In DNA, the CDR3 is TGTGCCAGCAGCTTCTTTATTGGGGGGAGGGGGGATGCGAACACTGAAGCTTTCTTT. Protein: CASSFFIGGRGDANTEAFF.